What follows is one T cell receptor (beta chain) and its context. Trimming stripped 3 bases from V and 8 bases from J, with 19 bases between. This CDR3 spans 14 amino acids. Germline lookup yields CDR1 DFQATT and CDR2 SNEGSKA (reference sequence). The sample comes from a study of blood T cells in healthy people across ages. It was with a sample-barcoded 5' primer and a J-beta primer mix that a second PCR of roughly 7 to 11 cycles was run. TCRdb re-called the 5' RACE reads through MiXCR, storing one row per CDR3 protein. The table shows 1.5 million to 2 million distinct CDR3 sequences, with roughly 49% occurring only once.

Sequences were obtained from blood. The source is a woman in her forties in good health. The chain couples TRBV20-1 to TRBJ1-2; perhaps TRBD1 as D (5 bases). Here the CDR3 reads CSASARGDPPGYTF. CDR3 sequence (DNA): TGCAGTGCTAGTGCCCGGGGGGATCCCCCCGGCTACACCTTC.